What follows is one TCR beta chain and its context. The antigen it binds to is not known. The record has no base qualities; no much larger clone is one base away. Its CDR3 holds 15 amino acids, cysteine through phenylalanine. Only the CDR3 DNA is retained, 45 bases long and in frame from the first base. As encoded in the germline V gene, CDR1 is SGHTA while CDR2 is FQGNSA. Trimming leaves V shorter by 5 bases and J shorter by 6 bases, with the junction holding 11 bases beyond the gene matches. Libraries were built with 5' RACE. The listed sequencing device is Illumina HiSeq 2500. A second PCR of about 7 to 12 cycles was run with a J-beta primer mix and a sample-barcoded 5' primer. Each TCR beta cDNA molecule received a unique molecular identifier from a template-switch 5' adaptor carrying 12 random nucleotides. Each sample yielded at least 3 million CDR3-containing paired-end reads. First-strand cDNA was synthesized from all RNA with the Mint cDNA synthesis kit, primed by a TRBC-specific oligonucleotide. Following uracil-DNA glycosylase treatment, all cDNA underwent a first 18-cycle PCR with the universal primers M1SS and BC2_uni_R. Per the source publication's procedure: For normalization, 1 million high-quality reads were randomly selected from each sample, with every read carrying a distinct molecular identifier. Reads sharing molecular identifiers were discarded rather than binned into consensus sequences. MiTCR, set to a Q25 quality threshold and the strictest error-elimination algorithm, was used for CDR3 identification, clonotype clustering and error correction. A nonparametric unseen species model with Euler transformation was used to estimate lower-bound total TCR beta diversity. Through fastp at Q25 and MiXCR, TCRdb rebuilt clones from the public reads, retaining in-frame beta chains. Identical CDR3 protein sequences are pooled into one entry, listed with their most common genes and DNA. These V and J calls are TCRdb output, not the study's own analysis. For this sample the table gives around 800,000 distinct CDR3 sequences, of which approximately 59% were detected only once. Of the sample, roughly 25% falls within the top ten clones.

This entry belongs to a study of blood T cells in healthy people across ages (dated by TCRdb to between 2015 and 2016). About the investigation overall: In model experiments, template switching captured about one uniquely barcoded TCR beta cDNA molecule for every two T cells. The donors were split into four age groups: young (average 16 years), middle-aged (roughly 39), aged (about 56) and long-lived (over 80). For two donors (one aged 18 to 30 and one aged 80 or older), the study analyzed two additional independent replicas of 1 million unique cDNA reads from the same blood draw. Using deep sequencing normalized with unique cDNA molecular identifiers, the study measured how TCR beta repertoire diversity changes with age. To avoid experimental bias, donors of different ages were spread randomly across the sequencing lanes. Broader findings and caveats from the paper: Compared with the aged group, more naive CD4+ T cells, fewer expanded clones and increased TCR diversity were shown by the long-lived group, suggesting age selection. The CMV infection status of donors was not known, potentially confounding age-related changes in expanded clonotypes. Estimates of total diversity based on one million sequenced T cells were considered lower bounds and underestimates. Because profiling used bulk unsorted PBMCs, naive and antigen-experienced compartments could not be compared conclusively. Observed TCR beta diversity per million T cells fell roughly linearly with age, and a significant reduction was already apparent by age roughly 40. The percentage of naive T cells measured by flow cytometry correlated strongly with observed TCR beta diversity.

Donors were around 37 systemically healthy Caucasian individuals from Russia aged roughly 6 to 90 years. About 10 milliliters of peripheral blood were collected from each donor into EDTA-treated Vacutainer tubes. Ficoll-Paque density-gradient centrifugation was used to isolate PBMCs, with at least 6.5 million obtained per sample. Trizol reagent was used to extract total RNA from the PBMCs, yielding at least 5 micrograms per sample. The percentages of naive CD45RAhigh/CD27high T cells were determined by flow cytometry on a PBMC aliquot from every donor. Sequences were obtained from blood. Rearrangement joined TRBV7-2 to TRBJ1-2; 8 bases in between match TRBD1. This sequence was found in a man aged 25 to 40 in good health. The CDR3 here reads CASSIPSGGADGYTF. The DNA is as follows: TGTGCCAGCAGCATACCCTCAGGGGGCGCAGATGGCTACACCTTC.